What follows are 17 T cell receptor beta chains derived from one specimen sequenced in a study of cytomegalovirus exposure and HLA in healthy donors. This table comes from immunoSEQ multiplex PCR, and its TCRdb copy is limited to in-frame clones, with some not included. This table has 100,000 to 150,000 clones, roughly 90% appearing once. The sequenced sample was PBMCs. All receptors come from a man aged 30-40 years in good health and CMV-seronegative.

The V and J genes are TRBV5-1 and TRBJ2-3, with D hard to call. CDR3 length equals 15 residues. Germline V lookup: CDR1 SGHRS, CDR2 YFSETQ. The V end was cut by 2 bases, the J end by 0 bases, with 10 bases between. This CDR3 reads CASSFQVVSTDTQYF. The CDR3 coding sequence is TGCGCCAGCAGCTTTCAGGTAGTAAGCACAGATACGCAGTATTTT.

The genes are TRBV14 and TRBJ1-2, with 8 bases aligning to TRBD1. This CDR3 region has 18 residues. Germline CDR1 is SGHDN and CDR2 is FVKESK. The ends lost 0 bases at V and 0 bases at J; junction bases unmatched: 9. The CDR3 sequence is CASSQDQGAYASNYGYTF. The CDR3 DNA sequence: TGTGCCAGCAGCCAAGACCAGGGGGCCTACGCGTCTAACTATGGCTACACCTTC.

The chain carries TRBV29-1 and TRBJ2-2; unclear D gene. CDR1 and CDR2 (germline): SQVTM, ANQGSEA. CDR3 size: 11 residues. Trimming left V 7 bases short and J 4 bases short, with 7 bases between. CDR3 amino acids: CSAAVTGELFF. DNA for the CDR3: TGCAGCGCCGCGGTCACCGGGGAGCTGTTTTTT.

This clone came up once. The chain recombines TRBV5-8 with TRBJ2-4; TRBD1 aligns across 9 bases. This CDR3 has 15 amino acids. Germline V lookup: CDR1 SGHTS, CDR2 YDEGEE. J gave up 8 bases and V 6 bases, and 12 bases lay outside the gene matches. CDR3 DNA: TGTGCCAGCACCTCGACGGGACAGGGTTCCCACATTCAGTACTTC. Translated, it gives CASTSTGQGSHIQYF. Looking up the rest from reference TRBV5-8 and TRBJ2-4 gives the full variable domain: EAGVTQSPTHLIKTRGQQATLRCSPISGHTSVYWYQQALGLGLQFLLWYDEGEERNRGNFPPRFSGRQFPNYSSELNVNALELEDSALYLCASTSTGQGSHIQYFGAGTRLSVL.

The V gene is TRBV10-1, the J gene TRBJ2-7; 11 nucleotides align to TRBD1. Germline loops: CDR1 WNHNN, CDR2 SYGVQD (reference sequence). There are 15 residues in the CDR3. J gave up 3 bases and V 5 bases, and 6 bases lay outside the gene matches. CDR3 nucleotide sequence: TGCGCCAGCAGTCATACCGGGACAGGGGGCTACGAGCAGTACTTC. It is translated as CASSHTGTGGYEQYF.

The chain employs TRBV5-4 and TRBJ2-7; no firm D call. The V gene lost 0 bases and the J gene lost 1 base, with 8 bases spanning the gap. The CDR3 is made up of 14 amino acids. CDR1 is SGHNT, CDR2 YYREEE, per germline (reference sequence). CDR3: CASSLGLFSYEQYF. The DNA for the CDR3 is TGTGCCAGCAGCTTGGGTCTATTTTCCTACGAGCAGTACTTC.

The chain's CDR3 is CASSQATGSEQYF. CDR3 nucleotides: TGCGCCAGCAGCCAAGCCACAGGCTCCGAGCAGTACTTC. The chain links TRBV4-1 to TRBJ2-7, with a possible D match to TRBD1 (5 bases). The CDR3 runs to 13 residues. Germline loops: CDR1 MGHRA, CDR2 YSYEKL. V lost 1 base to trimming and J lost 6 bases, with 10 bases between them.

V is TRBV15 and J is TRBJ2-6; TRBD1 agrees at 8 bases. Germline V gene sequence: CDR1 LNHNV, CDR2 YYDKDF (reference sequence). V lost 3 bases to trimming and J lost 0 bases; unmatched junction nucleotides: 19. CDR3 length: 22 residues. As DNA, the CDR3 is TGTGCCACCAGCAGGGGGAATATCGGACAGGGAGGTGGATCCTCTGGGGCCAACGTCCTGACTTTC. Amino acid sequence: CATSRGNIGQGGGSSGANVLTF.

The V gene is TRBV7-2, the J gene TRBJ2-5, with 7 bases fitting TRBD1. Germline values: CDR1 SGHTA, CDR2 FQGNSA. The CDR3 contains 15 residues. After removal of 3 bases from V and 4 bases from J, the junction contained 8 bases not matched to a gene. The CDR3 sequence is CASSFYRDSGETQYF. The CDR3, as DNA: TGTGCCAGCAGCTTCTACCGGGACAGTGGAGAGACCCAGTACTTC.

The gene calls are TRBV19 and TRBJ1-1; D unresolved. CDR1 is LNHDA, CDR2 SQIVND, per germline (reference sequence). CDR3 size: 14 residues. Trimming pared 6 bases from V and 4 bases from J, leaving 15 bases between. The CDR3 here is CASRPERISTEAFF. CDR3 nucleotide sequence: TGTGCCAGTAGACCGGAGCGCATAAGCACTGAAGCTTTCTTT.

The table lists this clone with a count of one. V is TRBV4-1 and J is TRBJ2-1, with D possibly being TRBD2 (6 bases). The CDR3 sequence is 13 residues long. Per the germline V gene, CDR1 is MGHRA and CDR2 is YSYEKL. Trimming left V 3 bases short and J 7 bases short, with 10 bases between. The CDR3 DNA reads TGCGCCAGCAGCCAGGGAGGTGGGAATGAGCAGTTCTTC. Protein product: CASSQGGGNEQFF.

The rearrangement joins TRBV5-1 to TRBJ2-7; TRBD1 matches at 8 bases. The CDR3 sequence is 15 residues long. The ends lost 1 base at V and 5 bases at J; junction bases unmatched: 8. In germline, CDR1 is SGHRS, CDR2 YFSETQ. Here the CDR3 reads CASSLIGQGGHEQYF. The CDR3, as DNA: TGCGCCAGCAGCTTGATCGGACAGGGAGGACACGAGCAGTACTTC.

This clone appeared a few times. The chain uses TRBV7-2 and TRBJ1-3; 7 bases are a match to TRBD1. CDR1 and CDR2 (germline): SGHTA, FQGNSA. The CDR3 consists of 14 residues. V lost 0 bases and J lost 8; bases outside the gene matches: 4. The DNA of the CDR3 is TGTGCCAGCAGCTTAGCGGGACAGCGGGACACCATATATTTT. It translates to CASSLAGQRDTIYF.

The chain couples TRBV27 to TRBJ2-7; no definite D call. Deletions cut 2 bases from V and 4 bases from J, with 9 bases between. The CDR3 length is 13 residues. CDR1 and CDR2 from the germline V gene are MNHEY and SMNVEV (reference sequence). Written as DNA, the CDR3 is TGTGCCAGCAGTTTAGGAGTTTGGTACGAGCAGTACTTC. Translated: CASSLGVWYEQYF.

The CDR3, as DNA: TGTGCCAGCAGCTCATACAGGGGCACTGAAGCTTTCTTT. Residues: CASSSYRGTEAFF. V usage is TRBV5-6 and J usage is TRBJ1-1, with 7 nucleotides matching TRBD1. V lost 3 bases and J lost 4; bases outside the gene matches: 3. This CDR3 is built from 13 residues. Germline V gene data show CDR1 as SGHDT and CDR2 as YYEEEE.

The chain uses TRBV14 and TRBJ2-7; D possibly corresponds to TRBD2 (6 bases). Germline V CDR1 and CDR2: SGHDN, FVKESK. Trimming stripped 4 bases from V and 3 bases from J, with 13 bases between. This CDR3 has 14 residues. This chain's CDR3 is CASSRIGGNYEQYF. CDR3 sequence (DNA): TGTGCCAGCAGCCGAATCGGGGGAAACTACGAGCAGTACTTC.

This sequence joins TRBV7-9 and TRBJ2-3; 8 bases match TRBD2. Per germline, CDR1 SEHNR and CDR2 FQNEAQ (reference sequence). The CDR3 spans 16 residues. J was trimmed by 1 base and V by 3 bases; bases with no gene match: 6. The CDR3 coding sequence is TGTGCCAGCAGCTTCGATATAGCGGGACGCACAGATACGCAGTATTTT. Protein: CASSFDIAGRTDTQYF.